A single sample is the source of the 17 T cell receptor beta chains below, sequenced in a study of neurological immune-mediated disorders. TCRdb reprocessed the 5' RACE reads via MiXCR and lists one record per CDR3 protein. This table holds roughly 50,000 distinct CDR3 sequences, 20% to 30% found once. Sequencing was performed on PBMCs. The receptors originated from a woman in her 70s in good health.

This clonotype has a count of ten or more. The V call is TRBV12-3 or TRBV12-4, the J call TRBJ1-5; D uncertain. The CDR3 runs 14 residues. V lost 2 bases and J lost 7, with 12 bases in between. This chain's CDR3 is CASSLNGRGQPQHF. In DNA, the CDR3 is TGTGCCAGCAGTTTAAATGGGCGAGGACAGCCCCAGCATTTT.

This clonotype is large. The genes are TRBV20-1 and TRBJ2-1; D tentatively fits TRBD1 or TRBD2 (5 bases each). CDR3 size: 15 residues. Germline assignment: CDR1 DFQATT and CDR2 SNEGSKA (reference sequence). V lost 3 bases to trimming and J lost 7 bases, with 19 bases between them. CDR3 in amino acids: CSASESQAWGNEQFF. The CDR3 region has the DNA TGCAGTGCTAGTGAATCACAGGCCTGGGGGAATGAGCAGTTCTTC.

The chain carries TRBV6-1 and TRBJ2-5; tentative D call: TRBD2 (6 bases). Germline V gene data show CDR1 as MNHNS and CDR2 as SASEGT. Trimming removed 3 bases at V and 4 bases at J, with 15 bases between. The CDR3 runs to 15 residues. The chain's CDR3 is CASSETPGVGETQYF. CDR3 nucleotide sequence: TGTGCCAGCAGTGAGACTCCGGGGGTTGGAGAGACCCAGTACTTC.

This clonotype was detected ten times or more. The V call is TRBV4-2, the J call TRBJ1-5; D unresolved. The length of the CDR3 is 13 residues. Germline CDR1 LGHNA, CDR2 YNFKEQ. Between the trimmed V and J ends, which lost 4 bases and 7 bases, there was a span of 11 bases. The CDR3 sequence: CASSRERQQPQHF. DNA for the CDR3: TGTGCCAGCAGCCGGGAACGCCAGCAGCCCCAGCATTTT.

This chain uses TRBV5-5 with TRBJ2-5; 14 bases are a match to TRBD2. Trimming took 4 bases from V and 1 from J; bases not matched to a gene: 9. This CDR3 comprises 18 residues. Germline V lookup: CDR1 SGHKS, CDR2 YYEKEE (reference sequence). CDR3 region: CASSPRLAGGSGQETQYF. CDR3 coding DNA: TGTGCCAGCAGCCCGAGACTAGCGGGAGGGTCCGGCCAAGAGACCCAGTACTTC.

This clonotype is categorized as medium-sized. The chain uses TRBV7-9 and TRBJ2-1, with 8 bases aligning to TRBD2. Germline assignment: CDR1 SEHNR and CDR2 FQNEAQ (reference sequence). V shed 4 bases, J shed 13 bases, and the junction held 15 bases outside the gene matches. This CDR3 comprises 15 residues. The chain's CDR3 is CASSSRTPSGSPQFF. CDR3 DNA: TGTGCCAGCAGCTCAAGAACCCCTAGCGGGTCCCCACAGTTCTTC.

This clonotype was counted ten times or more. The rearrangement joins TRBV20-1 to TRBJ2-7, with 9 bases aligning to TRBD1. From germline, CDR1 is DFQATT and CDR2 SNEGSKA (reference sequence). This CDR3 contains 14 residues. The trim removed 1 base at V and 6 bases at J, leaving 7 bases unmatched. CDR3 loop: CSARGGQGIGEQYF. DNA for the CDR3: TGCAGTGCTAGAGGGGGACAGGGTATAGGCGAGCAGTACTTC.

This clonotype is categorized as medium-sized. The rearrangement joins TRBV4-1 to TRBJ1-1; weak D call: TRBD1 (6 bases). The CDR3 spans 14 residues. The V gene's germline CDR1 is MGHRA and CDR2 YSYEKL. V was clipped by 4 bases and J by 5 bases, with 14 bases between them. CDR3 protein: CASSLGGGRTEAFF. The CDR3, as DNA: TGCGCCAGCAGCCTCGGCGGGGGGCGGACTGAAGCTTTCTTT.

This clonotype showed up many times. The chain couples TRBV5-1 to TRBJ2-1; D perhaps matches TRBD2 (6 bases). V was cut by 0 bases and J by 4 bases, with 14 bases left in between. This CDR3 is 16 amino acids long. Germline lookup yields CDR1 SGHRS and CDR2 YFSETQ. The CDR3, as DNA: TGCGCCAGCAGCTTGGGTTCCAGCGGGCCATACAATGAGCAGTTCTTC. Translation: CASSLGSSGPYNEQFF.

Many counts were recorded for this clonotype. Here the CDR3 reads CASSSGLLTTGDIQYF. Written as DNA, the CDR3 is TGTGCCAGCAGCTCCGGCCTGTTGACAACCGGAGACATTCAGTACTTC. The V call is TRBV9, the J call TRBJ2-4; no reliable D call. CDR3 length equals 16 residues. V was trimmed by 4 bases and J by 8 bases, leaving 22 bases between them. CDR1 and CDR2 (germline): SGDLS, YYNGEE. Together with reference TRBV9 and TRBJ2-4, the CDR3 gives the full variable domain: DSGVTQTPKHLITATGQRVTLRCSPRSGDLSVYWYQQSLDQGLQFLIQYYNGEERAKGNILERFSAQQFPDLHSELNLSSLELGDSALYFCASSSGLLTTGDIQYFGAGTRLSVL.

The chain has TRBV20-1 and TRBJ1-1, with D unclear. The germline V gene has CDR1 DFQATT and CDR2 SNEGSKA (reference sequence). This CDR3 spans 11 amino acids. Trimming removed 8 bases at V and 0 bases at J, with 7 bases between. In nucleotides, the CDR3 is TGCAGTCCAGGACTGAACACTGAAGCTTTCTTT. It specifies CSPGLNTEAFF.

This clonotype was counted a single time. This chain links TRBV6-6 with TRBJ2-1; 16 bases line up with TRBD2. This CDR3 spans 16 amino acids. Germline-derived CDR1 and CDR2 are MNHNY and SVGAGI (reference sequence). Losses at the gene ends were 6 bases for V and 2 bases for J; bases not matched to a gene: 1. The CDR3 loop reads CASRGTSGGAYNEQFF. DNA for the CDR3: TGTGCCAGCAGAGGGACTAGCGGGGGGGCCTACAATGAGCAGTTCTTC.

There are many counts of this clonotype. The chain combines TRBV28 with TRBJ2-1; 9 bases match TRBD1. The V segment lost 2 bases and the J segment 5 bases; nucleotides outside the gene matches: 4. Per the germline V gene, CDR1 is MDHEN and CDR2 is SYDVKM. This CDR3 is 15 amino acids long. The CDR3 loop reads CASSLPGQGNNEQFF. In DNA, the CDR3 is TGTGCCAGCAGTTTACCGGGACAGGGAAACAATGAGCAGTTCTTC.

This clonotype was recorded many times. V gene TRBV5-1 combines with J gene TRBJ2-1; D uncertain. Germline-derived CDR1 and CDR2 are SGHRS and YFSETQ. V was trimmed by 0 bases and J by 4 bases, leaving 5 bases between them. The CDR3 has 13 amino acids. This CDR3 is CASSLAPYNEQFF. The CDR3 DNA reads TGCGCCAGCAGCTTGGCCCCATACAATGAGCAGTTCTTC.

This clonotype was picked up many times. The V and J genes are TRBV7-2 and TRBJ2-3; D ambiguous. The V and J ends lost 11 bases and 2 bases respectively, with 14 bases between them. Germline lookup yields CDR1 SGHTA and CDR2 FQGNSA. The CDR3 totals 13 residues. For the CDR3, the DNA is TGTGCCTCCAGTGGGCCCAACACAGATACGCAGTATTTT. This codes for CASSGPNTDTQYF.

Many counts were recorded for this clonotype. This chain links TRBV20-1 with TRBJ2-1; tentative D call: TRBD1 (5 bases). Looked up from germline, CDR1 is DFQATT and CDR2 is SNEGSKA (reference sequence). This CDR3 has 13 amino acids. Trimming removed 5 bases at V and 6 bases at J, with 14 bases between. DNA for the CDR3: TGCAGTGCTGAACAGGCTCGAAGCAATGAGCAGTTCTTC. Protein: CSAEQARSNEQFF.

This clonotype showed up many times. The chain has TRBV4-2 and TRBJ1-1; tentatively, D is TRBD1 (6 bases). The CDR3 extends over 15 amino acids. The germline V gene encodes CDR1 LGHNA and CDR2 YNFKEQ. V was cut by 0 bases and J by 3 bases, with 11 bases left in between. CDR3 residues: CASSQEGGQDTEAFF. DNA of the CDR3: TGTGCCAGCAGCCAAGAGGGGGGGCAGGACACTGAAGCTTTCTTT.